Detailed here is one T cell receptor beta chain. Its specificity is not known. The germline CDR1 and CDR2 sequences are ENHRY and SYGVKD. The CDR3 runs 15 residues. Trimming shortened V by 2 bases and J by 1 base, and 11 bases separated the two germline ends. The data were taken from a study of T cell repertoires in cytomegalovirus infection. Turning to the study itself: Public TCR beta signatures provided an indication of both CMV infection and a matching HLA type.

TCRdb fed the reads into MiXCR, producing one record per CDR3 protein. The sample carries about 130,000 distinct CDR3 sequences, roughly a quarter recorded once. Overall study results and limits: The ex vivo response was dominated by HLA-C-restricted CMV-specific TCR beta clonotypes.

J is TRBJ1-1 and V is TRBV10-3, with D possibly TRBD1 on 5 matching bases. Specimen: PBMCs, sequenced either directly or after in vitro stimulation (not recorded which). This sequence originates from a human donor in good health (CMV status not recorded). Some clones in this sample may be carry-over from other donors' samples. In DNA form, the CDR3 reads TGTGCCATCAGTGAGATCGGGGGGGGGAACACTGAAGCTTTCTTT. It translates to CAISEIGGGNTEAFF.